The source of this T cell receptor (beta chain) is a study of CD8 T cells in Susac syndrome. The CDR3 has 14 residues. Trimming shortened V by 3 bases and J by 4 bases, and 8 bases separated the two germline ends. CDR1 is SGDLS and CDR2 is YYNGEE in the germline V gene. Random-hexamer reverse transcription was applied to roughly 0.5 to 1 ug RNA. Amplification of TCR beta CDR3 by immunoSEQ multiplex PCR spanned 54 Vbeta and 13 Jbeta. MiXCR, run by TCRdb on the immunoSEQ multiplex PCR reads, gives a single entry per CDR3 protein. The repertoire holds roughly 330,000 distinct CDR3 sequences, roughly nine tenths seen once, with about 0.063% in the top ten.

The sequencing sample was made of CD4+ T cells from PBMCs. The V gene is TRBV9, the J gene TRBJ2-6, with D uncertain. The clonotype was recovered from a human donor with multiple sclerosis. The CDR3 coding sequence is TGTGCCAGCAGCGCGCGGTCAGGGGCCAACGTCCTGACTTTC. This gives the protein CASSARSGANVLTF.